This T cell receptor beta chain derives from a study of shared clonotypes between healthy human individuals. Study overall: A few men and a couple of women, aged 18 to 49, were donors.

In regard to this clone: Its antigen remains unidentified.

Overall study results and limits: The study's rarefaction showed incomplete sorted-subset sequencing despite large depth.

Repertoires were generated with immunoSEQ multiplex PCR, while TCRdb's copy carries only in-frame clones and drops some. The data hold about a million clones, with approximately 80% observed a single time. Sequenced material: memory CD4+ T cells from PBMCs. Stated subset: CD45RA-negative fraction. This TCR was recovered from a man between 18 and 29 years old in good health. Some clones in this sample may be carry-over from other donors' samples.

The CDR3 here is CASSLYLGLGYTF. The CDR3 DNA sequence: TGTGCCAGCAGCTTATACCTGGGGCTTGGCTACACCTTC. The genes are TRBV7-2 and TRBJ1-2; D is perhaps TRBD1 (5 bases). V was trimmed by 2 bases and J by 7 bases, leaving 11 bases between them. This CDR3 contains 13 residues. Germline CDR1 and CDR2: SGHTA and FQGNSA.